This T cell receptor (beta chain) was sequenced for a study of blood T cells in healthy people across ages. General study points: The fall in TCR beta diversity per million T cells was roughly linear with age.

Primers used in a second PCR of roughly 7 to 11 cycles were a sample-barcoded 5' primer and a J-beta primer mix. TCRdb re-analysed the 5' RACE reads in MiXCR, keeping a single row per CDR3 protein. The sample records almost 800,000 distinct CDR3 sequences, roughly 50% being singletons. The V and J ends lost 6 bases and 3 bases, in that order; junction bases with no gene match: 10. The CDR3 has 15 amino acids. As to this clonotype: Its specificity is unknown.

The receptor's source is a man aged 30-40 years in good health. Sequenced: blood. The V gene is TRBV12-3 or TRBV12-4, the J gene TRBJ1-2, with 7 bases that match TRBD1. The CDR3 here is CASRSNRGGDYGYTF. CDR3 bases: TGTGCCAGCAGATCCAACAGGGGAGGGGACTATGGCTACACCTTC.